The 4 T cell receptor beta chains below come from one sample, sequenced in a study of a mutant IDH1 vaccine in newly diagnosed glioma. Repertoires were generated with immunoSEQ multiplex PCR, while TCRdb's copy carries only in-frame clones and drops some. The sample carries around 57,000 clones, around nine tenths recorded once. These TCRs' antigens remain unknown. Time point denoted: week 11, during vaccination. Every single dose of the vaccine, 300 ug of mutant IDH1 20-mer peptide, came with topical imiquimod. Sequenced here: PBMCs, sampled from a glioma patient whose treatment included an IDH1 peptide vaccine. These TCRs come from a man in his forties or fifties with glioma.

V gene TRBV6-6 combines with J gene TRBJ2-4; 7 bases align to TRBD1. Germline CDR1 MNHNY, CDR2 SVGAGI (reference sequence). This CDR3 is 11 amino acids long. The V and J ends lost 6 bases and 9 bases, in that order; junction bases with no gene match: 2. CDR3 residues: CASRQGSIQYF. Written as DNA, the CDR3 is TGTGCCAGCAGACAGGGGAGCATTCAGTACTTC.

The J gene is TRBJ2-2, the V gene TRBV14, with D perhaps TRBD1 or TRBD2 (5 bases each). Between the trimmed V and J ends, which lost 1 base and 5 bases, there was a span of 23 bases. CDR3 length: 19 residues. Germline CDR1 is SGHDN and CDR2 is FVKESK. This CDR3 is CASSQGGLRGFIETGELFF. The CDR3 nucleotides read TGTGCCAGCAGCCAAGGCGGTTTGAGGGGCTTCATCGAGACCGGGGAGCTGTTTTTT.

The V call is TRBV9, the J call TRBJ2-1; D ambiguous. V lost 0 bases and J 10 bases, leaving 5 bases between the germline ends. From germline, CDR1 is SGDLS and CDR2 YYNGEE. The CDR3 has 11 residues. In DNA form, the CDR3 reads TGTGCCAGCAGCGTAGAGAGAGAGCAGTTCTTC. Translation: CASSVEREQFF.

The chain is built from TRBV7-3 and TRBJ2-1; 11 nucleotides match TRBD2. Germline V lookup: CDR1 SGHTA, CDR2 FQGTGA. The CDR3 totals 15 residues. V dropped 5 bases and J dropped 6; count of bases not matched to a gene: 6. The CDR3 nucleotides are TGTGCCAGCAGCCCACAGGGGACTAGCGGCAATGAGCAGTTCTTC. Translated: CASSPQGTSGNEQFF.